The rows below give T cell receptor beta chains drawn from one sample of a study of breast tumors, draining lymph nodes, adjacent tissues. TCRdb re-analysed the multiplex PCR reads in MiXCR, keeping a single row per CDR3 protein. This sample has approximately 180,000 distinct CDR3 sequences; about 33% occur once, and the top ten carry around 4%. The sequencing input was axillary lymph node tissue. All receptors come from a female donor with breast cancer. Some clones in this sample may be carry-over from other donors' samples. Each CDR3 is given with its conserved first and last residue. D genes are given only for firm matches. Rows may omit the clone size; those that give it use once, few, many or a size class.

d_call,j_call,clone_size,v_call,cdr3_aa,cdr3_nt
TRBD2,TRBJ2-3,NA,TRBV10-2,CASSGLAGGRTDTQYF,TGCGCCAGCAGCGGACTAGCGGGAGGCCGCACAGATACGCAGTATTTT
NA,TRBJ2-6,NA,TRBV20-1,CSARPSTSGANVLTF,TGCAGTGCTAGGCCGTCTACTAGCGGGGCCAACGTCCTGACTTTC
NA,TRBJ1-5,NA,TRBV13,CASSLESARGVQPQHF,TGTGCCAGCAGCTTAGAATCGGCTAGGGGAGTTCAGCCCCAGCATTTT
NA,TRBJ1-2,many,TRBV18,CASSSQGAGEYGYTF,TGTGCCAGCTCCTCGCAAGGGGCGGGAGAATATGGCTACACCTTC
NA,TRBJ2-4,few,TRBV7-2,CASSFPRGGSKNIQYF,TGTGCCAGCAGCTTTCCCAGGGGAGGATCCAAAAACATTCAGTACTTC
TRBD1,TRBJ2-7,many,TRBV5-1,CASSLDQDRRSYEQYF,TGCGCCAGCAGCTTGGACCAGGACAGGCGATCCTACGAGCAGTACTTC
NA,TRBJ1-6,few,TRBV20-1,CSARGPSPLHF,TGCAGTGCTCGGGGGCCATCACCCCTCCACTTT
NA,TRBJ2-3,NA,TRBV2,CASSGLTNTDTQYF,TGTGCCAGCAGTGGACTCACTAACACAGATACACAGTATTTT
NA,TRBJ2-1,NA,TRBV27,CASSLVTRGGAFYNEQFF,TGTGCCAGCAGTTTAGTGACTAGAGGGGGGGCGTTTTACAATGAGCAGTTCTTC
TRBD1,TRBJ1-5,many,TRBV19,CASSMGDRGRGQPQHF,TGTGCCAGTAGTATGGGGGACAGGGGGCGAGGTCAGCCCCAGCATTTT
NA,TRBJ1-6,NA,TRBV4-1,CASSQVVVSYNSPLHF,TGCGCCAGCAGCCAAGTGGTGGTGTCCTATAATTCACCCCTCCACTTT